These 2 T cell receptor beta chains share one sample of origin, sequenced in a study of blood T cells in healthy people across ages. Primers used in a second PCR of roughly 6 to 12 cycles were a sample-barcoded 5' primer and a J-beta primer mix. TCRdb processed the 5' RACE reads anew with MiXCR; each CDR3 protein has one entry. Here the sample spans approximately 1.5 million distinct CDR3 sequences, 35% to 45% being singletons. The sample comprised blood. The receptors were sampled from a woman between 18 and 29 years old in good health.

Note on this clonotype: A much larger clone is a single base away; this may be a read error. V and J are TRBV5-1 and TRBJ2-1; a possible D gene is TRBD2 (6 bases). Germline V gives CDR1 SGHRS, CDR2 YFSETQ. The CDR3 runs to 15 residues. For the CDR3, the DNA is TGCGCCAGCAGCTCAGTTCAACGGGGGTACAATGGGCAGTTCTTC. Amino acid sequence: CASSSVQRGYNGQFF.

This clonotype was seen many times. This chain links TRBV5-5 with TRBJ2-3; the D gene is possibly TRBD1 (5 bases). There are 16 residues in the CDR3. Trimming took off 2 bases at V and 0 bases at J, with 13 bases between the two ends. Germline assignment: CDR1 SGHKS and CDR2 YYEKEE (reference sequence). The CDR3 coding sequence is TGTGCCAGCAGCTTTTACCGGCAGGGTAGCACAGATACGCAGTATTTT. It codes for CASSFYRQGSTDTQYF. The full variable domain, in which reference TRBV5-5 and TRBJ2-3 provide the parts outside the CDR3, is DAGVTQSPTHLIKTRGQQVTLRCSPISGHKSVSWYQQVLGQGPQFIFQYYEKEERGRGNFPDRFSARQFPNYSSELNVNALLLGDSALYLCASSFYRQGSTDTQYFGPGTRLTVL.